A single sample gave rise to the 22 T cell receptor beta chains below, sequenced in a study of T-cell memory formation after mild COVID-19 (dated by TCRdb to about 2021). Library preparation was by 5' RACE. This sample was sequenced with an Illumina NovaSeq 6000. In TCRdb, the public reads were trimmed at Q25 with fastp and aligned with MiXCR, with productive beta chains retained. Rows matching on CDR3 protein sequence are summarized as one entry with the most common DNA and genes. For this sample there are 350,000 to 550,000 distinct CDR3 sequences; more than 15% appear just once. The ten largest clones capture 20% to 25% of the sample. Material for sequencing was PBMCs or a T cell subset sorted from them (not recorded which). The origin of the receptors is a man younger than 35 who had mild COVID-19 (a few samples of this study predate the infection). The sample titles of this study are shuffled in the database, so cell type and time point are left out; the donor was told from shared clones.

This clonotype has just a few counts. This chain joins TRBV7-6 and TRBJ2-1; TRBD2 matches at 8 bases. The ends lost 0 bases at V and 10 bases at J; junction bases unmatched: 5. Germline values: CDR1 SGHVS, CDR2 FNYEAQ. CDR3 size: 14 residues. CDR3 sequence: CASSLATAGAEQFF. Written as DNA, the CDR3 is TGTGCCAGCAGCTTAGCCACAGCGGGGGCGGAGCAGTTCTTC.

In its sample, this clonotype was seen a few times. The chain combines TRBV7-9 with TRBJ1-3; D gene uncertain. The germline gives CDR1 SEHNR, CDR2 FQNEAQ (reference sequence). The V end was cut by 3 bases, the J end by 4 bases, with 13 bases between. The CDR3 sequence is 15 residues long. In DNA form, the CDR3 reads TGTGCCAGCAGCTTGGTCTTCAGAACCGGAAACACCATATATTTT. Translation: CASSLVFRTGNTIYF.

The V gene is TRBV27, the J gene TRBJ1-4, with TRBD1 identical over 9 bases. This CDR3 region has 13 residues. CDR1 and CDR2 from the germline V gene are MNHEY and SMNVEV (reference sequence). The V gene end was trimmed by 6 bases and the J gene end by 14 bases; junction bases not matched to a gene: 10. The CDR3 nucleotides read TGTGCCAGCAGGGGACAGGGCGCCCCTAGTCTGTTTTTT. This gives the protein CASRGQGAPSLFF.

The CDR3 region has the DNA TGTGCCAGCAGCGGCCCGGGCGGGGGGGACACAGATACGCAGTATTTT. This encodes CASSGPGGGDTDTQYF. The chain recombines TRBV7-3 with TRBJ2-3; TRBD2 agrees at 9 bases. CDR1 is SGHTA and CDR2 is FQGTGA in the germline V gene. The CDR3 is 16 residues long. Losses at the gene ends were 5 bases for V and 2 bases for J; bases not matched to a gene: 8. Using reference TRBV7-3 and TRBJ2-3 for the parts outside the CDR3, the full variable domain is GAGVSQTPSNKVTEKGKYVELRCDPISGHTALYWYRQSLGQGPEFLIYFQGTGAADDSGLPNDRFFAVRPEGSVSTLKIQRTERGDSAVYLCASSGPGGGDTDTQYFGPGTRLTVL.

J is TRBJ1-2 and V is TRBV7-2; D is perhaps TRBD1 (5 bases). The V and J ends lost 3 bases and 0 bases respectively, with 11 bases between them. CDR1 and CDR2 from the germline V gene are SGHTA and FQGNSA. The CDR3 has 15 amino acids. This CDR3 is CASSLGGTANYGYTF. The CDR3 DNA is TGTGCCAGCAGCTTGGGGGGGACGGCTAACTATGGCTACACCTTC.

In its sample, this clonotype was seen a few times. The gene calls are TRBV2 and TRBJ2-2; tentatively, D is TRBD2 (5 bases). The V gene's germline CDR1 is SNHLY and CDR2 FYNNEI. Trimming shortened V by 7 bases and J by 0 bases, and 9 bases separated the two germline ends. This CDR3 region has 14 residues. The CDR3 region has the DNA TGTGCCAGCATGGGGAGAACGAACACCGGGGAGCTGTTTTTT. Translating it yields CASMGRTNTGELFF.

This clonotype has just a few counts. CDR3: CASSDHRGNTEAFF. Written as DNA, the CDR3 is TGTGCCAGCAGTGATCACAGGGGGAACACTGAAGCTTTCTTT. J is TRBJ1-1 and V is TRBV25-1; TRBD1 matches at 7 bases. The CDR3 runs to 14 residues. Looked up from germline, CDR1 is MGHDK and CDR2 is SYGVNS. Trimming took 3 bases from V and 1 from J; bases not matched to a gene: 2.

This clonotype occurred a few times. The V gene is TRBV7-8, the J gene TRBJ1-6; 10 positions match TRBD1. The CDR3 sequence is 16 residues long. Germline loops: CDR1 SGHVS, CDR2 FQNEAQ. Trimming cost V 5 bases and J 10 bases; bases outside gene matches: 11. The CDR3 region is CASSQNLRDRGSPLHF. The CDR3 DNA follows: TGTGCCAGCAGCCAGAATCTCCGGGACAGGGGATCACCCCTCCACTTT.

The chain couples TRBV12-3 or TRBV12-4 to TRBJ2-5; maybe TRBD1 (5 bases). This CDR3 has 15 amino acids. V was clipped by 8 bases and J by 5 bases, with 21 bases between them. DNA for the CDR3: TGTGCCAGCCTGCTCCACCCCAGGGCCACGGAGACCCAGTACTTC. It codes for CASLLHPRATETQYF.

The genes are TRBV6-2 or TRBV6-3 and TRBJ1-2, with 10 nucleotides matching TRBD1. Trimming removed 2 bases from V and 6 bases from J; junction bases left unmatched: 9. This CDR3 comprises 16 residues. Germline V gene data show CDR1 as MNHEY and CDR2 as SVGEGT. The CDR3 spells CASSYTYPGTGDGYTF. The CDR3 DNA is TGTGCCAGCAGTTACACCTATCCCGGGACAGGGGATGGCTACACCTTC.

This clonotype was seen a few times. This chain uses TRBV12-3 or TRBV12-4 with TRBJ1-2; 7 nucleotides line up with TRBD1. The CDR3 spans 14 residues. Trimming took 5 bases from V and 7 from J; bases not matched to a gene: 10. CDR3 region: CASSRDTGVGGYTF. The CDR3 DNA sequence: TGTGCCAGCAGTCGCGATACAGGGGTCGGTGGCTACACCTTC.

The V and J genes are TRBV7-2 and TRBJ2-5, with 10 positions matching TRBD1. CDR3 length equals 15 residues. Unmatched junction bases numbered 3, after V lost 3 bases and J lost 2 bases. Looked up from germline, CDR1 is SGHTA and CDR2 is FQGNSA. For the CDR3, the DNA is TGTGCCAGCAGCTTCGACAGGGGGCCGCAAGAGACCCAGTACTTC. The encoded protein is CASSFDRGPQETQYF.

A few counts support this clonotype. The CDR3 sequence is CASSEGGTQYF. DNA of the CDR3: TGTGCCAGCAGTGAAGGGGGGACCCAGTACTTC. J is TRBJ2-5 and V is TRBV6-1; no firm D call. The CDR3 sequence is 11 residues long. Trimming shortened V by 1 base and J by 7 bases, and 4 bases separated the two germline ends. Germline lookup yields CDR1 MNHNS and CDR2 SASEGT.

This clonotype was seen ten or more times. V gene TRBV12-3 or TRBV12-4 combines with J gene TRBJ1-1; possible D gene TRBD1, 5 bases. The CDR3 is 13 amino acids. V was trimmed by 3 bases and J by 5 bases, leaving 10 bases between them. CDR3 amino acids: CASSLQGLTEAFF. The CDR3 coding sequence is TGTGCCAGCAGTTTGCAGGGCCTGACTGAAGCTTTCTTT.

This clonotype was seen a handful of times. The chain couples TRBV5-1 to TRBJ2-5; D uncertain. CDR1 and CDR2 from the germline V gene are SGHRS and YFSETQ. Trimming stripped 4 bases from V and 5 bases from J, with 12 bases between. The CDR3 spans 13 residues. CDR3 sequence reads: CASSPSPLETQYF. CDR3 nucleotides: TGCGCCAGCAGCCCCTCCCCCTTGGAGACCCAGTACTTC.

In this sample, this clonotype turned up a few times. The V call is TRBV3-1, the J call TRBJ2-4; 7 bases line up with TRBD1. J gave up 13 bases and V 1 base, and 7 bases lay outside the gene matches. Germline V gene data show CDR1 as LGHDT and CDR2 as YNNKEL (reference sequence). CDR3 size: 13 residues. The CDR3 is CASSQGRGGVQYF. CDR3 nucleotide sequence: TGTGCCAGCAGCCAAGGCCGAGGGGGCGTCCAGTACTTC.

This clonotype appeared many times. V gene TRBV15 combines with J gene TRBJ1-2, with a weak D call TRBD1 (5 bases). With 0 bases removed from V and 5 bases from J, the gap between germline ends came to 16 bases. The CDR3 has 16 amino acids. Germline lookup yields CDR1 LNHNV and CDR2 YYDKDF (reference sequence). The CDR3 region has the DNA TGTGCCACCAGCAGAGATAGTGGAACAGGCTCTTATGGCTACACCTTC. It yields the protein CATSRDSGTGSYGYTF.

This chain uses TRBV7-3 with TRBJ1-2, with D possibly being TRBD1 (5 bases). The V end lost 5 bases, the J end lost 4 bases, and 20 bases lay between the germline ends. There are 16 residues in the CDR3. Germline V gives CDR1 SGHTA, CDR2 FQGTGA. The CDR3 nucleotides are TGTGCCAGCAGCCCCACGGGGGGGGGAGAGGTCTATGGCTACACCTTC. Residues: CASSPTGGGEVYGYTF.

This clonotype occurred many times. The chain recombines TRBV7-2 with TRBJ2-3; 9 bases agree with TRBD2. Germline CDR1 is SGHTA and CDR2 is FQGNSA. The V segment lost 0 bases and the J segment 9 bases; nucleotides outside the gene matches: 10. This CDR3 is 16 amino acids long. CDR3 nucleotides: TGTGCCAGCAGCTTAGCGGGCGGGGGGGCAGTTGGCACGCAGTATTTT. The encoded protein is CASSLAGGGAVGTQYF.

The chain couples TRBV7-2 to TRBJ2-2, with TRBD1 as a possible D gene (5 bases). In germline, CDR1 is SGHTA, CDR2 FQGNSA. The V end lost 1 base, the J end lost 5 bases, and 11 bases lay between the germline ends. The length of the CDR3 is 15 residues. The CDR3: CASSLVPAGTGELFF. CDR3 sequence (DNA): TGTGCCAGCAGCTTAGTCCCTGCAGGGACCGGGGAGCTGTTTTTT.

This clonotype showed up many times. The V and J genes are TRBV5-1 and TRBJ2-5; D is ambiguous. V lost 0 bases and J lost 5, with 11 bases in between. This CDR3 spans 14 amino acids. Germline CDR1 SGHRS, CDR2 YFSETQ. The CDR3 region has the DNA TGCGCCAGCAGCTTGGTTCCCCCCGGGGAGACCCAGTACTTC. It translates to CASSLVPPGETQYF.

There are a few counts of this clonotype. The CDR3 region has the DNA TGTGCCAGCAGTGAAAGTGCTGGAGCGGGAGATACGCAGTATTTT. This translates into CASSESAGAGDTQYF. The chain uses TRBV25-1 and TRBJ2-3, with D possibly TRBD2 on 6 matching bases. V lost 2 bases and J 5 bases, leaving 14 bases between the germline ends. Germline lookup yields CDR1 MGHDK and CDR2 SYGVNS. The CDR3 runs to 15 residues.